This TCR beta chain was retrieved from a study of blood T cells in healthy people across ages. Looked up from germline, CDR1 is DFQATT and CDR2 is SNEGSKA (reference sequence). The trim removed 6 bases at V and 7 bases at J, leaving 14 bases unmatched. This CDR3 contains 14 residues. This clonotype was found a few times. The use of a sample-barcoded 5' primer and a J-beta primer mix characterized a second PCR of roughly 6 to 11 cycles. MiXCR, run by TCRdb on the 5' RACE reads, gives a single entry per CDR3 protein. The profile shows roughly 1.5 million distinct CDR3 sequences, roughly 43% of them singletons.

Source material: blood. The J gene is TRBJ1-2, the V gene TRBV20-1; 7 bases match TRBD1. This receptor was identified in a woman aged 18 to 35 in good health. The chain's CDR3 is CSAPETGRRSGYTF. For the CDR3, the DNA is TGCAGTGCGCCGGAGACAGGGCGCCGTAGTGGCTACACCTTC.